The entry that follows covers one T cell receptor beta chain sequence. Its antigen remains unknown. Unique-molecular-identifier-tagged TCR beta cDNA libraries were used. TCRdb re-called the PCR reads with MiXCR, one entry per CDR3 protein. The sample comprises 750,000 to 950,000 distinct CDR3 sequences, 46% of which are singletons, and roughly 4.4% rests with the top ten. The sample belongs to a study of post-analysis software for immune sequencing data. Study-wide results and limits: Four or five TRBV segments were significantly more frequent in patients than in controls. TRBV5-6, TRBV5-1 and TRBV20-1 were among these segments.

The CDR3 has 16 residues. The V gene's germline CDR1 is SEHNR and CDR2 FQNEAQ (reference sequence). The specimen was blood. This receptor was identified in a girl aged 5 to 17 with multiple sclerosis. The rearrangement links TRBV7-9 to TRBJ2-5, with 9 bases matching TRBD2. The J call may be incorrect, as the DNA end agrees better with TRBJ2-7. Here the CDR3 DNA reads TGTGCCAGCAGCTTCGCTCATAGCGGGAGCTCCTACGAGCAGTACTTC. This sequence encodes CASSFAHSGSSYEQYF.